The 7 T cell receptor beta chains below were found in one sample sequenced in a study of PD-1 blockade in classical Hodgkin lymphoma. No patient escaped relapse after autologous stem cell transplantation, and brentuximab vedotin exposure varied. Libraries were prepared by immunoSEQ multiplex PCR; TCRdb keeps only in-frame clonotypes and omits some of them. The data show around 58,000 clones, about nine tenths seen once. The starting material was peripheral blood mononuclear cells (PBMCs), obtained at baseline. The source is a human donor with classical Hodgkin lymphoma.

The V gene is TRBV4-2, the J gene TRBJ2-4; the D gene could be TRBD1 or TRBD2 (5 bases each). The CDR3 is 15 amino acids. In germline, CDR1 is LGHNA, CDR2 YNFKEQ. Deletions cut 0 bases from V and 8 bases from J, with 14 bases between. CDR3 sequence (DNA): TGTGCCAGCAGCCAAGATTTTGGGGGAGAGGACATTCAGTACTTC. Translation gives CASSQDFGGEDIQYF.

This chain joins TRBV11-2 and TRBJ2-4; 9 bases are shared with TRBD1. V shed 3 bases, J shed 3 bases, and the junction held 6 bases outside the gene matches. CDR1 and CDR2 (germline): SGHAT, FQNNGV. The CDR3 totals 16 residues. The CDR3 coding sequence is TGTGCCAGCAGCTTGGGGACAGGGTATGGCAAAAACATTCAGTACTTC. This encodes CASSLGTGYGKNIQYF.

V is TRBV6-5 and J is TRBJ1-6, with 7 nucleotides matching TRBD1. There are 14 residues in the CDR3. The ends lost 7 bases at V and 4 bases at J; junction bases unmatched: 4. Germline CDR1 is MNHEY and CDR2 is SVGAGI. CDR3 nucleotides: TGTGCCAGCAAACCGGGACAGTATAATTCACCCCTCCACTTT. Its translation: CASKPGQYNSPLHF.

V is TRBV4-2 and J is TRBJ1-5; D is ambiguous. V lost 0 bases and J 3 bases, leaving 9 bases between the germline ends. CDR3 size: 15 residues. Germline V gives CDR1 LGHNA, CDR2 YNFKEQ. The CDR3 reads CASSQDSGNNQPQHF. CDR3 sequence (DNA): TGTGCCAGCAGCCAAGATTCGGGGAACAATCAGCCCCAGCATTTT.

This chain uses TRBV5-6 with TRBJ2-7; possible D gene TRBD1, 5 bases. The CDR3 runs 15 residues. Germline CDR1 reads SGHDT; CDR2 reads YYEEEE. The ends were cut back, 4 bases at V and 3 bases at J, with 17 bases in the middle. The chain's CDR3 is CASSRGHFTSYEQYF. The CDR3 DNA follows: TGTGCCAGCAGCCGCGGACACTTTACCAGCTACGAGCAGTACTTC.

The J gene is TRBJ2-7, the V gene TRBV7-2; no definite D call. Germline values: CDR1 SGHTA, CDR2 FQGNSA. Trimming took off 5 bases at V and 3 bases at J, with 14 bases between the two ends. This CDR3 is built from 14 residues. The CDR3, as DNA: TGTGCCAGCAGCCCCAGGAATTCCGGCTACGAGCAGTACTTC. Its protein product is CASSPRNSGYEQYF.

The sample holds one count of this clone. The chain links TRBV18 to TRBJ2-6; 9 nucleotides agree with TRBD1. V lost 3 bases, J lost 3 bases, and 9 bases stayed unmatched. Germline V gene data show CDR1 as KGHSH and CDR2 as LQKENI. The CDR3 covers 18 residues. CDR3 region: CASSPTRDRVGGANVLTF. CDR3 coding DNA: TGTGCCAGCTCACCGACCCGGGACAGGGTTGGTGGGGCCAACGTCCTGACTTTC.